These 14 T cell receptor beta chains originate from one sample sequenced in a study of blood T cell repertoires in COVID-19. Clones were read by immunoSEQ multiplex PCR, and TCRdb kept only the in-frame ones, dropping some. The sample comprises about 270,000 clones, 90% of which are singletons, and approximately 4% rests with the top ten. Sequenced: PBMCs or T cells enriched from blood (not recorded which). These receptors were collected from a woman aged 25 to 39 with acute COVID-19.

This clone was seen once. The rearrangement uses TRBV10-2 and TRBJ1-5; TRBD1 agrees at 7 bases. This CDR3 spans 12 amino acids. Germline V gene lookup returns CDR1 WSHSY and CDR2 SAAADI. The trim removed 8 bases at V and 7 bases at J, leaving 5 bases unmatched. The CDR3, as DNA: TGCGCCAGCGCGACAGGGAACCAGCCCCAGCATTTT. This encodes CASATGNQPQHF.

In its sample, this clone was seen once. The chain has TRBV5-5 and TRBJ2-7, with 12 bases identical to TRBD2. This CDR3 region has 20 residues. From germline, CDR1 is SGHKS and CDR2 YYEKEE (reference sequence). V shed 4 bases and J 0 bases; nucleotides not matched to a gene: 17. CDR3 loop: CASSRDYRGGLAGSSYEQYF. The CDR3 coding sequence is TGTGCCAGCAGCCGAGATTACAGGGGTGGACTAGCGGGGAGCTCCTACGAGCAGTACTTC. The full variable domain, completed using reference TRBV5-5 and TRBJ2-7, is DAGVTQSPTHLIKTRGQQVTLRCSPISGHKSVSWYQQVLGQGPQFIFQYYEKEERGRGNFPDRFSARQFPNYSSELNVNALLLGDSALYLCASSRDYRGGLAGSSYEQYFGPGTRLTVT.

The gene calls are TRBV28 and TRBJ2-1, with 8 bases identical to TRBD2. Losses at the gene ends were 7 bases for V and 0 bases for J; bases not matched to a gene: 14. Per the germline V gene, CDR1 is MDHEN and CDR2 is SYDVKM. The CDR3 is 18 residues long. The CDR3 DNA sequence: TGTGCCAGCAAGAGGCTAGCGGGTTTCACGAGCTCCTACAATGAGCAGTTCTTC. It translates to CASKRLAGFTSSYNEQFF.

The rearrangement joins TRBV20-1 to TRBJ2-1; D is undetermined. The V end lost 3 bases, the J end lost 7 bases, and 4 bases lay between the germline ends. The V gene's germline CDR1 is DFQATT and CDR2 SNEGSKA (reference sequence). The CDR3 covers 10 residues. The CDR3 DNA reads TGCAGTGCTAGTCAAAATGAGCAGTTCTTC. It yields the protein CSASQNEQFF.

V gene TRBV5-8 combines with J gene TRBJ1-2, with TRBD1 identical over 10 bases. Germline assignment: CDR1 SGHTS and CDR2 YDEGEE. The CDR3 runs 16 residues. V lost 0 bases and J lost 4; bases outside the gene matches: 6. CDR3 residues: CASSLDGTGVGYGYTF. Here the CDR3 DNA reads TGTGCCAGCAGCTTGGACGGGACAGGGGTAGGCTATGGCTACACCTTC.

This clone appeared a single time. The chain carries TRBV6-5 and TRBJ1-4, with 9 bases aligning to TRBD1. In germline, CDR1 is MNHEY, CDR2 SVGAGI. CDR3 size: 15 residues. Trimming removed 5 bases from V and 4 bases from J; junction bases left unmatched: 5. CDR3 nucleotide sequence: TGTGCCAGCAGTCCGGACAGGGGCCATAATGAAAAACTGTTTTTT. This encodes CASSPDRGHNEKLFF.

The J gene is TRBJ2-3, the V gene TRBV4-2, with D maybe TRBD2 (6 bases). Germline V gene data show CDR1 as LGHNA and CDR2 as YNFKEQ. V was pared by 3 bases and J by 6 bases, with 25 bases between. The CDR3 runs to 18 residues. CDR3 sequence (DNA): TGTGCCAGCAGCCAGACGGGTAGCGGTGGAGGGCCGTCGGATACGCAGTATTTT. Translated, it gives CASSQTGSGGGPSDTQYF.

The chain recombines TRBV27 with TRBJ2-7; the match to TRBD2 covers 7 bases. The length of the CDR3 is 15 residues. Germline assignment: CDR1 MNHEY and CDR2 SMNVEV (reference sequence). V lost 1 base and J lost 5; bases outside the gene matches: 8. The CDR3 here is CASSLFGGSADEQYF. In nucleotides, the CDR3 is TGTGCCAGCAGTTTATTCGGCGGGAGCGCGGACGAGCAGTACTTC.

This clone appeared once. The V gene is TRBV3-1 (or the pseudogene TRBV3-2), the J gene TRBJ1-1, with a weak D call TRBD1 (6 bases). Trimming took 6 bases from V and 0 from J, leaving 11 bases between them. Germline V gives CDR1 LGHDT, CDR2 YNNKEL (reference sequence). The CDR3 consists of 14 residues. The CDR3 reads CASSRTEMNTEAFF. The CDR3 coding sequence is TGTGCCAGCAGTCGGACAGAAATGAACACTGAAGCTTTCTTT.

This clone was counted only a few times. J is TRBJ2-7 and V is TRBV7-2; D is unclear. The germline CDR1 and CDR2 sequences are SGHTA and FQGNSA. Trimming removed 1 base from V and 2 bases from J, with 9 bases in between. The CDR3 runs 14 residues. The DNA of the CDR3 is TGTGCCAGCAGCTTAGGTCCAGCGACCTACGAGCAGTACTTC. Encoded protein: CASSLGPATYEQYF. The full variable domain, completed using reference TRBV7-2 and TRBJ2-7, is GAGVSQSPSNKVTEKGKDVELRCDPISGHTALYWYRQSLGQGLEFLIYFQGNSAPDKSGLPSDRFSAERTGGSVSTLTIQRTQQEDSAVYLCASSLGPATYEQYFGPGTRLTVT.

The chain combines TRBV4-1 with TRBJ1-4; D remains ambiguous. This CDR3 has 13 residues. Germline CDR1 is MGHRA and CDR2 is YSYEKL. The V gene lost 0 bases and the J gene lost 8 bases, with 7 bases spanning the gap. The CDR3 spells CASSQDHSEKLFF. The CDR3 bases are TGCGCCAGCAGCCAAGATCACAGCGAAAAACTGTTTTTT.

This clone was counted a single time. The J gene is TRBJ2-7, the V gene TRBV7-6, with TRBD1 as a possible D gene (6 bases). V was cut by 4 bases and J by 6 bases, with 19 bases left in between. Germline V gene data show CDR1 as SGHVS and CDR2 as FNYEAQ. The CDR3 is 15 residues long. The CDR3 DNA reads as TGTGCCAGCAGCTCATCTACCTTTGAGGGGGTCGAGCAGTACTTC. Encoded protein: CASSSSTFEGVEQYF.

The chain employs TRBV4-1 and TRBJ2-7; TRBD1 matches at 8 bases. With V trimmed by 3 bases and J by 2 bases, 6 bases remained unmatched. In germline, CDR1 is MGHRA, CDR2 YSYEKL. CDR3 length: 15 amino acids. The CDR3 sequence is CASSQATGEAYEQYF. CDR3 in DNA: TGCGCCAGCAGCCAGGCGACAGGGGAGGCCTACGAGCAGTACTTC.

The chain carries TRBV5-1 and TRBJ2-1; 7 nucleotides agree with TRBD1. J lost 0 bases, V lost 0 bases, and 12 bases had no gene match. CDR1 and CDR2 from the germline V gene are SGHRS and YFSETQ. The CDR3 is made up of 19 amino acids. CDR3 sequence: CASSLVPGTDPSSYNEQFF. In DNA form, the CDR3 reads TGCGCCAGCAGCTTGGTACCCGGGACAGATCCTAGCTCCTACAATGAGCAGTTCTTC.